The clone carrying this T cell receptor (beta chain) was detected a few times. Its antigen is not identified. This sample is drawn from a study of post-analysis software for immune sequencing data. Study outcomes and limitations: TRBV segments more frequent in patients than in controls numbered about five and included TRBV5-6, TRBV5-1 and TRBV20-1. Controls significantly exceeded multiple sclerosis patients in normalized Chao1 diversity.

TCR beta cDNA libraries had unique molecular identifiers. From around 1 to 10 million T cells, 500,000 or so cDNA molecules were obtained. TCRdb recomputed calls from the PCR reads with MiXCR, one row per CDR3 protein. The profile shows approximately 440,000 distinct CDR3 sequences, under 55% of them singletons. V shed 6 bases, J shed 6 bases, and the junction held 8 bases outside the gene matches. From germline, CDR1 is SNHLY and CDR2 FYNNEI. This CDR3 has 14 amino acids. This TCR came from a girl aged 10 to 17 with multiple sclerosis. The J gene is TRBJ2-1, the V gene TRBV2; 7 nucleotides match TRBD1. Sequences were obtained from blood. CDR3 sequence: CASRTLTGFNEQFF. The CDR3 DNA is TGTGCCAGCAGGACTTTGACAGGGTTCAATGAGCAGTTCTTC.